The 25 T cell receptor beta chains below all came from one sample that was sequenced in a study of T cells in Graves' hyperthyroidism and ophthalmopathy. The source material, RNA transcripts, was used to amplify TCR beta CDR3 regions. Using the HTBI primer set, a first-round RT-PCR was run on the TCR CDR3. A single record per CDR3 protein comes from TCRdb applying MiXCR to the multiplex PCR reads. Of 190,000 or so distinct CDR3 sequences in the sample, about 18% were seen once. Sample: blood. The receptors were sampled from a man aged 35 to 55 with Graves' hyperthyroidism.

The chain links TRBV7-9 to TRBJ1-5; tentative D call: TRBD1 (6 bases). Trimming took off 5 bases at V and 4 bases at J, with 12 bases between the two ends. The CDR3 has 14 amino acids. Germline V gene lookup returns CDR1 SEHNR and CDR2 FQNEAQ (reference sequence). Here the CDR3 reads CASSIQGTNQPQHF. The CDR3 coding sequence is TGTGCCAGCAGCATACAGGGTACTAATCAGCCCCAGCATTTT.

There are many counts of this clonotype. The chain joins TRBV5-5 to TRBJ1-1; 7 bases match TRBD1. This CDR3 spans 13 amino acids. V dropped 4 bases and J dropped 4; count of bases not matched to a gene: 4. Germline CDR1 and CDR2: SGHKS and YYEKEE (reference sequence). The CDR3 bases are TGTGCCAGCAGCGACACAGGGGCCACTGAAGCTTTCTTT. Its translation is CASSDTGATEAFF.

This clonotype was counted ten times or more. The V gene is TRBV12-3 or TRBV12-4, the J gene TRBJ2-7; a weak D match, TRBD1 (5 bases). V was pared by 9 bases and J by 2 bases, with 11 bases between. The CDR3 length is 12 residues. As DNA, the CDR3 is TGTGCCAGTCGGACAAAGGCCTACGAGCAGTACTTC. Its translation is CASRTKAYEQYF.

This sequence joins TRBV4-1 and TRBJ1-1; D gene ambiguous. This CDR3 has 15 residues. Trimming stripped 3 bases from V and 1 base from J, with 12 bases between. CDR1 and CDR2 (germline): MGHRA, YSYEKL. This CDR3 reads CASSHPNRKNTEAFF. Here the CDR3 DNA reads TGCGCCAGCAGCCACCCCAACCGCAAGAACACTGAAGCTTTCTTT.

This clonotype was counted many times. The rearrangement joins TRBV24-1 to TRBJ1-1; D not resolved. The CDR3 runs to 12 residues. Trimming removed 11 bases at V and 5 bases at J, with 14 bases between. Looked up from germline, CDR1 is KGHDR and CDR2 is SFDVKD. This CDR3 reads CAINLGGTEAFF. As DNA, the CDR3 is TGTGCCATTAACCTTGGAGGGACTGAAGCTTTCTTT.

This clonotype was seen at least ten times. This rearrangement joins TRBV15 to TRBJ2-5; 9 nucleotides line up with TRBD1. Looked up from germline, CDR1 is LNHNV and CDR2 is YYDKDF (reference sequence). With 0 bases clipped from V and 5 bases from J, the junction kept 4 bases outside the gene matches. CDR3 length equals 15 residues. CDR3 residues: CATSRDRGTGETQYF. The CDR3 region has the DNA TGTGCCACCAGCAGAGATCGGGGGACAGGGGAGACCCAGTACTTC.

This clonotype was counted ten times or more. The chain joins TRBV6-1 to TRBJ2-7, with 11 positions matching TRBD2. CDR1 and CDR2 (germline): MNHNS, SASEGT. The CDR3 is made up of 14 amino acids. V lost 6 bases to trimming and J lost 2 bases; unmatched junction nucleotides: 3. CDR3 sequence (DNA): TGTGCCAGCAGAATAGCGGGGGGGCCCTACGAGCAGTACTTC. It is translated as CASRIAGGPYEQYF.

CDR3 nucleotides: TGCGCCAGCAGCCATGACGACAGGGTAGCTCAGCCCCAGCATTTT. It translates to CASSHDDRVAQPQHF. The rearrangement uses TRBV4-1 and TRBJ1-5; TRBD1 aligns across 7 bases. Germline trimming cut 3 bases from V and 6 bases from J; bases unmatched to any gene: 8. The length of the CDR3 is 15 residues. Germline V CDR1 and CDR2: MGHRA, YSYEKL.

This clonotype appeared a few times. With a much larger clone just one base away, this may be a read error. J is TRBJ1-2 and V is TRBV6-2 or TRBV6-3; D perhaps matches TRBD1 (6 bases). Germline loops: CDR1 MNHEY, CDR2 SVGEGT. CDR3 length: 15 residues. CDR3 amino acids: CACSLGGTVSDGYTF. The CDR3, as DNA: TGTGCCTGCAGTCTGGGGGGCACCGTGAGCGATGGCTACACCTTC.

As DNA, the CDR3 is TGCGCCAGCAGCTTGGTCAGAGGATACAATGAGCAGTTCTTC. This codes for CASSLVRGYNEQFF. The genes are TRBV5-1 and TRBJ2-1; D unresolved. The germline gives CDR1 SGHRS, CDR2 YFSETQ. The germline V and J ends were trimmed by 0 bases and 4 bases, with 8 bases remaining between them. The CDR3 loop spans 14 amino acids. The full variable domain, with the rest looked up from reference TRBV5-1 and TRBJ2-1, is KAGVTQTPRYLIKTRGQQVTLSCSPISGHRSVSWYQQTPGQGLQFLFEYFSETQRNKGNFPGRFSGRQFSNSRSEMNVSTLELGDSALYLCASSLVRGYNEQFFGPGTRLTVL.

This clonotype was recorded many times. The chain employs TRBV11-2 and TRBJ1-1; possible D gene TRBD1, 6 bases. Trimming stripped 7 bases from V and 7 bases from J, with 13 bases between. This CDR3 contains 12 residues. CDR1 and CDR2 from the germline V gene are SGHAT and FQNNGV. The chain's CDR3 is CASTLSDSEAFF. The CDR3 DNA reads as TGTGCCAGCACTCTATCGGACAGTGAAGCTTTCTTT.

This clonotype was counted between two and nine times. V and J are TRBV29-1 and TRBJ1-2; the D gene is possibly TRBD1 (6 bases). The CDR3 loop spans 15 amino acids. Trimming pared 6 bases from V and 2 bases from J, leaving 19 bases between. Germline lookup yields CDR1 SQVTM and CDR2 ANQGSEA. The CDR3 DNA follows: TGCAGCGTACAAACTTGGGACATTCAGAACTATGGCTACACCTTC. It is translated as CSVQTWDIQNYGYTF.

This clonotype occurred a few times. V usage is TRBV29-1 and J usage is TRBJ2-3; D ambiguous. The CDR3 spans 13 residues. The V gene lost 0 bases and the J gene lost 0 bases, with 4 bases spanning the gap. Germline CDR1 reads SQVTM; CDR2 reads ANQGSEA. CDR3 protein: CSVEDCSTDTQYF. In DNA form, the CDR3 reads TGCAGCGTTGAAGACTGCAGCACAGATACGCAGTATTTT.

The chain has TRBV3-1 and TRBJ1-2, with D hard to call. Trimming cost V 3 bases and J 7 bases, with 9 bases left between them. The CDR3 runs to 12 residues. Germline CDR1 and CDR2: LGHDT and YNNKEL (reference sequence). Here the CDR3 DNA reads TGTGCCAGCAGCCATCTCGGGAGTGGCTACACCTTC. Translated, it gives CASSHLGSGYTF.

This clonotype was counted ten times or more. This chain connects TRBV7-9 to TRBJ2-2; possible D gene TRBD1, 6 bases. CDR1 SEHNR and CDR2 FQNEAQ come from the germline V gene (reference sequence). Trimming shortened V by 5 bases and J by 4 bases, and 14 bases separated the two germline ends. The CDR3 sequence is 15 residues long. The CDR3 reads CASSHWGPGTGELFF. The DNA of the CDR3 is TGTGCCAGCAGCCACTGGGGGCCGGGCACCGGGGAGCTGTTTTTT.

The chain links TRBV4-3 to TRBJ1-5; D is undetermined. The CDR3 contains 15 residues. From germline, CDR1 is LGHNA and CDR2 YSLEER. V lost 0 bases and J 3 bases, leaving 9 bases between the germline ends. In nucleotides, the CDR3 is TGCGCCAGCAGCCAAGATTGGGGAGTCAATCAGCCCCAGCATTTT. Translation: CASSQDWGVNQPQHF.

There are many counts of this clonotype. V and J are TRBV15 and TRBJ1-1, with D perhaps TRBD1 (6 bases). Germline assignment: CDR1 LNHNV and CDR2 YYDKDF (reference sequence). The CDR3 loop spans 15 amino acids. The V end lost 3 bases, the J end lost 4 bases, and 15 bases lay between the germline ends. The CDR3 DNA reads TGTGCCACCAGCAGGGGGGCAAGGGGCATCACTGAAGCTTTCTTT. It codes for CATSRGARGITEAFF.

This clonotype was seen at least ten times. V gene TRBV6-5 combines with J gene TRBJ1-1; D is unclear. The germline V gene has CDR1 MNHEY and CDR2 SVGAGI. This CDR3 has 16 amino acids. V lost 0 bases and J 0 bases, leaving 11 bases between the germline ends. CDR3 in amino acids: CASSYSSPGMNTEAFF. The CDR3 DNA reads TGTGCCAGCAGTTACTCGAGTCCGGGGATGAACACTGAAGCTTTCTTT.

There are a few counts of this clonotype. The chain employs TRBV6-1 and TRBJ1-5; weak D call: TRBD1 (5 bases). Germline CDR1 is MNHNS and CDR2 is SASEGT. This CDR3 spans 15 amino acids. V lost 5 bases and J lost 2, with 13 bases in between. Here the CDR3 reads CASSILRVGNQPQHF. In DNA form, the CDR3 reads TGTGCCAGCAGTATACTCAGGGTTGGCAATCAGCCCCAGCATTTT.

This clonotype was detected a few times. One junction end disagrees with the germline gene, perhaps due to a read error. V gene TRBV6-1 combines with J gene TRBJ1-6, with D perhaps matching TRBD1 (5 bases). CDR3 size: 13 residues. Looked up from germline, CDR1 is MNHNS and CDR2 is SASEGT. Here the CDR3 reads CASAGGGNSPPHF. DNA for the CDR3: TGTGCCAGCGCTGGTGGGGGGAATTCACCCCCCCACTTT.

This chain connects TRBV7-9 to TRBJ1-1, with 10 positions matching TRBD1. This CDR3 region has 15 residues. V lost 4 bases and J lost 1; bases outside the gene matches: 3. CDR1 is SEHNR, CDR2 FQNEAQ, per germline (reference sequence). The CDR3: CASSSDRGPNTEAFF. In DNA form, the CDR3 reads TGTGCCAGCAGCTCCGACAGGGGGCCGAACACTGAAGCTTTCTTT. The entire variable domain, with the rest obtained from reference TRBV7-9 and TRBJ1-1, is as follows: DTGVSQNPRHKITKRGQNVTFRCDPISEHNRLYWYRQTLGQGPEFLTYFQNEAQLEKSRLLSDRFSAERPKGSFSTLEIQRTEQGDSAMYLCASSSDRGPNTEAFFGQGTRLTVV.

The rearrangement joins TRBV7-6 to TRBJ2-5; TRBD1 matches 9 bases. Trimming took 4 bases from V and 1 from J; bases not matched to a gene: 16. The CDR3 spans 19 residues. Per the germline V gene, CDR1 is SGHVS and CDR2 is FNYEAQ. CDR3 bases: TGTGCCAGCAGCTCACCGCCGCCGGGACAGGGCTTACTCCAAGAGACCCAGTACTTC. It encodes CASSSPPPGQGLLQETQYF.

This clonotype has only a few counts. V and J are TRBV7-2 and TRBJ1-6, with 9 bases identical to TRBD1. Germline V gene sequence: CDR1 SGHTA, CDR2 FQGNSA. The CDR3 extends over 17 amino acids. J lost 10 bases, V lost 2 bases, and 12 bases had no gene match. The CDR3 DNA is TGTGCCAGCAGCTTAACGATACAGGGGGCAACGGGGTCACCCCTCCACTTT. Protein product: CASSLTIQGATGSPLHF.

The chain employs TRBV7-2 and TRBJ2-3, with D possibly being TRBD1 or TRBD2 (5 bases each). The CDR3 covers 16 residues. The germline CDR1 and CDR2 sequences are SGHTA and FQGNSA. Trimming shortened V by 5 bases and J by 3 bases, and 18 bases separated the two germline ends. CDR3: CASSPAWGRGTDTQYF. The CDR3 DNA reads TGTGCCAGCAGCCCTGCTTGGGGGAGAGGAACAGATACGCAGTATTTT. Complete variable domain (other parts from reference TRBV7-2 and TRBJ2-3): GAGVSQSPSNKVTEKGKDVELRCDPISGHTALYWYRQSLGQGLEFLIYFQGNSAPDKSGLPSDRFSAERTGGSVSTLTIQRTQQEDSAVYLCASSPAWGRGTDTQYFGPGTRLTVL.

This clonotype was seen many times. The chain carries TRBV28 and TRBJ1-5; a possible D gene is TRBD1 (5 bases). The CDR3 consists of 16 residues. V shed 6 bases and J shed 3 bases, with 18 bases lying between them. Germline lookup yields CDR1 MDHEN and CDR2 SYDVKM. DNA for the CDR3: TGTGCCAGCAGCTTTGACGGGGCCCCTACCAATCAGCCCCAGCATTTT. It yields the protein CASSFDGAPTNQPQHF.